One sample yielded the 12 T cell receptor beta chains listed below, sequenced in a study of Ad26.COV2.S vaccination and SARS-CoV-2 variants. The assay was immunoSEQ multiplex PCR, and TCRdb's table has in-frame clones only and misses some. The table lists 350,000 to 450,000 clones, roughly nine tenths of them singletons. Sample: peripheral blood, taken after recovery from COVID-19. Source of these receptors: a human donor who had recovered from COVID-19.

The rearrangement uses TRBV3-1 (or the pseudogene TRBV3-2) and TRBJ2-4, with 11 bases that match TRBD2. The V gene's germline CDR1 is LGHDT and CDR2 YNNKEL (reference sequence). The CDR3 loop spans 17 amino acids. V was clipped by 1 base and J by 8 bases; unmatched bases: 10. In DNA, the CDR3 is TGTGCCAGCAGCCAAGTGAAAGGACTAGCGGGTCGGGACATTCAGTACTTC. Its protein product is CASSQVKGLAGRDIQYF.

The gene calls are TRBV9 and TRBJ2-1, with 10 nucleotides matching TRBD2. This CDR3 contains 16 residues. The junction had 9 bases not matched to a gene; V was cut back by 4 bases and J by 5 bases. CDR1 SGDLS and CDR2 YYNGEE come from the germline V gene. The CDR3 bases are TGTGCCAGCAGCCGAGGATCTAGCGGGGGAAACAATGAGCAGTTCTTC. Protein product: CASSRGSSGGNNEQFF.

V usage is TRBV29-1 and J usage is TRBJ2-7; D is unclear. CDR1 SQVTM and CDR2 ANQGSEA come from the germline V gene. The CDR3 covers 12 residues. The V and J ends lost 7 bases and 7 bases respectively, with 17 bases between them. In nucleotides, the CDR3 is TGCAGCGCTGTGGTCTGGTTAGGTGAGCAGTACTTC. Protein: CSAVVWLGEQYF.

This clone was found a few times. J is TRBJ1-5 and V is TRBV18; D gene uncertain. CDR1 and CDR2 from the germline V gene are KGHSH and LQKENI. V was clipped by 2 bases and J by 3 bases, with 5 bases between them. The CDR3 runs to 13 residues. CDR3 loop: CASSPSYNQPQHF. Written as DNA, the CDR3 is TGTGCCAGCTCACCATCTTACAATCAGCCCCAGCATTTT. The whole variable domain, remainder taken from reference TRBV18 and TRBJ1-5, is NAGVMQNPRHLVRRRGQEARLRCSPMKGHSHVYWYRQLPEEGLKFMVYLQKENIIDESGMPKERFSAEFPKEGPSILRIQQVVRGDSAAYFCASSPSYNQPQHFGDGTRLSIL.

A single count supports this clone. The rearrangement joins TRBV10-3 to TRBJ1-3, with a possible D match to TRBD1 (5 bases). The CDR3 totals 15 residues. Germline V gives CDR1 ENHRY, CDR2 SYGVKD. Trimming shortened V by 3 bases and J by 7 bases, and 16 bases separated the two germline ends. This CDR3 is CAISDPGPGRNTIYF. The CDR3 DNA reads as TGTGCCATCAGTGATCCTGGACCAGGGCGGAACACCATATATTTT.

The chain is built from TRBV2 and TRBJ2-1, with D perhaps given as TRBD1 or TRBD2 (5 bases each). There are 15 residues in the CDR3. Trimming shortened V by 5 bases and J by 7 bases, and 18 bases separated the two germline ends. Per germline, CDR1 SNHLY and CDR2 FYNNEI. This CDR3 reads CASSNRDGAFNEQFF. In nucleotides, the CDR3 is TGTGCCAGCAGTAACCGGGACGGGGCTTTTAATGAGCAGTTCTTC.

The chain uses TRBV9 and TRBJ2-5; 11 bases agree with TRBD2. The trim removed 2 bases at V and 4 bases at J, leaving 7 bases unmatched. The V gene's germline CDR1 is SGDLS and CDR2 YYNGEE. The CDR3 loop spans 16 amino acids. The CDR3: CASSVIAGGAGETQYF. Here the CDR3 DNA reads TGTGCCAGCAGCGTTATAGCGGGGGGGGCCGGAGAGACCCAGTACTTC. The full variable domain, its missing parts supplied by reference TRBV9 and TRBJ2-5, is DSGVTQTPKHLITATGQRVTLRCSPRSGDLSVYWYQQSLDQGLQFLIQYYNGEERAKGNILERFSAQQFPDLHSELNLSSLELGDSALYFCASSVIAGGAGETQYFGPGTRLLVL.

The rearrangement uses TRBV10-3 and TRBJ2-2; D ambiguous. CDR1 and CDR2 (germline): ENHRY, SYGVKD. V lost 3 bases to trimming and J lost 8 bases, with 4 bases between them. The length of the CDR3 is 11 residues. The CDR3 protein is CAISDPGELFF. CDR3 in DNA: TGTGCCATCAGTGATCCTGGGGAGCTGTTTTTT.

This chain uses TRBV23-1 with TRBJ1-1; the match to TRBD1 covers 7 bases. TRBV23-1 is noted as an ORF with a role that remains uncertain. CDR3 length: 15 residues. V lost 2 bases and J lost 1; bases outside the gene matches: 4. This chain's CDR3 is CASSQLRQGNTEAFF. The CDR3 DNA follows: TGCGCCAGCAGTCAACTCCGACAGGGGAACACTGAAGCTTTCTTT.

V is TRBV9 and J is TRBJ1-3; possibly TRBD1 for D (6 bases). V was cut by 6 bases and J by 0 bases, with 19 bases left in between. Germline CDR1 is SGDLS and CDR2 is YYNGEE. The CDR3 sequence is 17 residues long. In nucleotides, the CDR3 is TGTGCCAGCACAAGACAGGCCGACACGGTCTCTGGAAACACCATATATTTT. Translated, it gives CASTRQADTVSGNTIYF.

Remarks on this clone: One junction end does not reproduce the germline sequence, and a read error may be involved. The V gene is TRBV7-7, the J gene TRBJ1-4; weak D call: TRBD1 (5 bases). The germline V gene encodes CDR1 SSHAT and CDR2 FNYEAQ (reference sequence). The CDR3 has 13 residues. The CDR3 loop reads CASSLGAREKLFF. For the CDR3, the DNA is TGTGCTAGCAGCTTAGGGGCCAGAGAAAAACTGTTTTTT.

The chain uses TRBV19 and TRBJ2-2; D is uncertain. Germline-derived CDR1 and CDR2 are LNHDA and SQIVND (reference sequence). There are 16 residues in the CDR3. V lost 5 bases and J 4 bases, leaving 17 bases between the germline ends. The CDR3 here is CASSYGPHAGTGELFF. The CDR3 coding sequence is TGTGCCAGTAGTTACGGACCACACGCCGGCACCGGGGAGCTGTTTTTT.